This TCR beta chain was sequenced during a study of CD8 T cells in ankylosing spondylitis. Overall study results and limits: Characteristic, it appeared, of ankylosing spondylitis blood was a TCR beta motif of eight highly homologous variants. Disease-linked clones reportedly showed significant enrichment in matched ankylosing spondylitis synovial fluid.

One entry per CDR3 protein results from TCRdb running MiXCR on the 5' RACE reads. The sample carries roughly 38,000 distinct CDR3 sequences, 10% recorded once. The CDR3 length is 12 residues. The germline V gene encodes CDR1 SGHTA and CDR2 FQGNSA. J gave up 7 bases and V 4 bases, and 1 base lay outside the gene matches. The table lists this clonotype with many counts. Its antigen is not identified. The rearrangement links TRBV7-2 to TRBJ2-1; 7 bases line up with TRBD1. The sequenced material came from blood, either unsorted or a sorted T cell fraction (not recorded which). This TCR came from a male donor with ankylosing spondylitis or in good health (not recorded which). The CDR3 region has the DNA TGTGCCAGCAGCTCACAGGGGAATGAGCAGTTCTTC. This sequence encodes CASSSQGNEQFF.